This is a list of T cell receptor beta chains from one sample in a study of ipilimumab plus nivolumab after autologous stem cell transplantation. Some clones are missing from TCRdb's copy, which holds only in-frame ones; the method was immunoSEQ multiplex PCR. Altogether 40,000 to 45,000 clones are present, over 90% being singletons, with the ten largest covering 0.9%. The sample in question was PBMCs, obtained in a trial of ipilimumab plus nivolumab as post-transplant consolidation. The receptors stem from a male donor with multiple myeloma. Both conserved end residues are part of each CDR3. The D gene is left open where the match is weak. Clone size is given for some rows only: seen once, a few or many times, or a class if the clone is expanded.

v_gene	j_gene	abundance	d_gene	CDR3aa	CDR3nt
TRBV5-1	TRBJ2-5	once	NA	CASSSGPQTLQETQYF	TGCGCCAGCAGCAGTGGACCGCAAACTTTACAAGAGACCCAGTACTTC
TRBV5-6	TRBJ1-4	NA	TRBD1	CASTEGGGALGKLFF	TGTGCCAGCACCGAGGGAGGGGGCGCATTAGGGAAACTGTTTTTT
TRBV18	TRBJ1-4	NA	TRBD1	CASSPPLNRGSSEKLFF	TGTGCCAGCTCACCTCCACTTAACAGGGGGAGCAGTGAAAAACTGTTTTTT
TRBV27	TRBJ1-1	few	NA	CASSLSGFSPTAFF	TGTGCCAGCAGTTTATCAGGGTTTAGTCCCACAGCTTTCTTT
TRBV19	TRBJ2-1	NA	NA	CASSIGDPLASEQFF	TGTGCCAGTAGTATAGGCGACCCCCTGGCCTCCGAGCAGTTCTTC
TRBV5-5	TRBJ2-3	NA	NA	CASSYLSGSTDTQYF	TGTGCCAGCAGCTACCTGAGCGGTAGCACAGATACGCAGTATTTT
TRBV28	TRBJ2-7	once	TRBD2	CASSLGGGRAGEQYF	TGTGCCAGCAGTTTGGGTGGCGGGAGGGCAGGGGAGCAGTACTTC
TRBV7-2	TRBJ2-7	NA	TRBD2	CASSFSGDYEQYF	TGTGCCAGCAGCTTCAGCGGGGACTACGAGCAGTACTTC
TRBV11-2	TRBJ2-3	NA	TRBD2	CASSWSGVTDTQYF	TGTGCCAGCAGCTGGAGCGGGGTTACAGATACGCAGTATTTT
TRBV5-4	TRBJ1-4	NA	NA	CASSLAGASNEKLFF	TGTGCCAGCAGCTTGGCAGGGGCCAGTAATGAAAAACTGTTTTTT
TRBV5-4	TRBJ2-3	NA	TRBD2	CASSLPPSGRTDTQYF	TGTGCCAGCAGCTTGCCCCCTAGCGGGAGGACAGATACGCAGTATTTT
TRBV6-1	TRBJ2-3	NA	NA	CASSGREAGRDTQYF	TGTGCCAGCAGTGGAAGGGAGGCTGGGAGAGATACGCAGTATTTT
TRBV7-2	TRBJ2-7	NA	TRBD2	CASSLVASGAYEQYF	TGTGCCAGCAGCTTAGTAGCTAGCGGGGCCTACGAGCAGTACTTC
TRBV5-1	TRBJ2-1	NA	NA	CASSSDGQNNEQFF	TGCGCCAGCAGCTCCGACGGACAGAACAATGAGCAGTTCTTC
TRBV13	TRBJ2-1	NA	NA	CASSPGRLNEQFF	TGTGCCAGCAGCCCGGGACGGCTAAATGAGCAGTTCTTC
TRBV7-9	TRBJ2-2	NA	TRBD2	CASSFGSAGGYTGELFF	TGTGCCAGCAGCTTCGGATCAGCGGGGGGGTACACCGGGGAGCTGTTTTTT
TRBV19	TRBJ2-7	NA	TRBD1	CASSGQGQGIYEQYF	TGTGCCAGTAGTGGTCAGGGACAGGGCATCTACGAGCAGTACTTC
TRBV7-3	TRBJ1-6	NA	TRBD1	CASSLHPGGNNSPLHF	TGTGCCAGCAGCTTACACCCAGGGGGAAATAATTCACCCCTCCACTTT
TRBV2	TRBJ2-1	NA	NA	CASSVGPRKPPPRDEQFF	TGTGCCAGCAGTGTGGGCCCCCGCAAGCCCCCACCTCGTGATGAGCAGTTCTTC